The entry below gives a single TCR beta chain sequence along with its context. Its antigen is still unknown. CDR1 is SQVTM and CDR2 is ANQGSEA in the germline V gene. Trimming removed 3 bases from V and 3 bases from J, with 5 bases in between. This CDR3 spans 11 amino acids. Both 60 Vbeta primers and 13 Jbeta primers went into the PCR. Assay used: immunoSEQ multiplex PCR; TCRdb lists only in-frame clones, some missing. The sample holds 110,000 to 150,000 clones. The data stem from a study of cytomegalovirus exposure and HLA in healthy donors. Study-level background: Early released data had around 89 million unique TCRs, all coming from HLA-typed donors. General study findings and limits: Follow-up analysis later connected one missense variant in DCLRE1C with trimming of TCR beta V- and J-genes.

The clonotype was recovered from a woman under 30 in good health and CMV-seronegative. Sequencing used PBMCs. The genes are TRBV29-1 and TRBJ2-5; no reliable D call. The CDR3 here is CSVDPEETQYF. DNA of the CDR3: TGCAGCGTTGATCCGGAAGAGACCCAGTACTTC.